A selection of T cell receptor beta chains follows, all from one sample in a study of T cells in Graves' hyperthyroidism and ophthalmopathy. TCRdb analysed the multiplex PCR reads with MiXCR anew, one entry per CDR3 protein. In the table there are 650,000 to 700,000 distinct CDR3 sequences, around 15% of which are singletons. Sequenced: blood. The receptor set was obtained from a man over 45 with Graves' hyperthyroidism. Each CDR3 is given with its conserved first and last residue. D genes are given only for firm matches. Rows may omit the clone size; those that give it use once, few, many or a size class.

cdr3_aa: CASSVIGDYSYEQYF; cdr3_nt: TGTGCCAGCAGCGTAATTGGGGACTACTCCTACGAGCAGTACTTC; v_call: TRBV9; d_call: TRBD2; clone_size: -; j_call: TRBJ2-7
cdr3_aa: CASSQEPRAYGYTF; cdr3_nt: TGCGCCAGCAGCCAAGAACCCCGGGCTTATGGCTACACCTTC; v_call: TRBV4-1; d_call: -; clone_size: -; j_call: TRBJ1-2
cdr3_aa: CALDSGYTGELFF; cdr3_nt: TGTGCTTTAGATAGCGGTTACACCGGGGAGCTGTTTTTT; v_call: TRBV30; d_call: -; clone_size: few; j_call: TRBJ2-2
cdr3_aa: CASSYGRPDVGGYTF; cdr3_nt: TGTGCCAGCAGTTACGGACGCCCGGACGTAGGGGGCTACACCTTC; v_call: TRBV28; d_call: -; clone_size: few; j_call: TRBJ1-2
cdr3_aa: CATSREGARKNEQYF; cdr3_nt: TGTGCCACCAGCAGAGAGGGGGCCCGCAAGAACGAGCAGTACTTC; v_call: TRBV15; d_call: -; clone_size: few; j_call: TRBJ2-7
cdr3_aa: CAGSVDRGVYEQYF; cdr3_nt: TGTGCCGGCAGTGTGGACAGGGGGGTCTACGAGCAGTACTTC; v_call: TRBV6-1; d_call: TRBD1; clone_size: -; j_call: TRBJ2-7
cdr3_aa: CASSEKGTFYEQYF; cdr3_nt: TGTGCCAGCAGTGAAAAAGGGACTTTTTACGAGCAGTACTTC; v_call: TRBV2; d_call: -; clone_size: many; j_call: TRBJ2-7
cdr3_aa: CASSLLASDTEAFF; cdr3_nt: TGTGCCAGCAGTTTGTTAGCGAGTGACACTGAAGCTTTCTTT; v_call: TRBV12-3/TRBV12-4; d_call: -; clone_size: many; j_call: TRBJ1-1
cdr3_aa: CASRSGGGDTQYF; cdr3_nt: TGTGCCAGCAGGTCAGGGGGTGGAGATACGCAGTATTTT; v_call: TRBV9; d_call: TRBD1; clone_size: -; j_call: TRBJ2-3
cdr3_aa: CASSPGSNSNYGYTF; cdr3_nt: TGTGCCAGCAGCCCCGGGTCTAACTCCAACTATGGCTACACCTTC; v_call: TRBV3-1; d_call: -; clone_size: many; j_call: TRBJ1-2
cdr3_aa: CSVEDGSYNEQFF; cdr3_nt: TGCAGCGTTGAAGATGGGTCCTACAATGAGCAGTTCTTC; v_call: TRBV29-1; d_call: -; clone_size: -; j_call: TRBJ2-1
cdr3_aa: CASSYAGGKPEAFF; cdr3_nt: TGTGCCAGCAGTTACGCAGGGGGCAAACCTGAAGCTTTCTTT; v_call: TRBV6-5; d_call: TRBD1; clone_size: -; j_call: TRBJ1-1
cdr3_aa: CASSLGGQGAGDTQYF; cdr3_nt: TGCGCCAGCAGCTTGGGAGGACAGGGGGCAGGAGATACGCAGTATTTT; v_call: TRBV5-1; d_call: TRBD1; clone_size: few; j_call: TRBJ2-3
cdr3_aa: CASATLARGAKNIQYF; cdr3_nt: TGTGCCAGCGCTACCCTTGCCAGGGGAGCCAAAAACATTCAGTACTTC; v_call: TRBV11-1; d_call: -; clone_size: many; j_call: TRBJ2-4
cdr3_aa: CASSGPEAFF; cdr3_nt: TGTGCCAGCAGTGGCCCTGAAGCTTTCTTT; v_call: TRBV2; d_call: -; clone_size: many; j_call: TRBJ1-1
cdr3_aa: CASSYLDRRMIYSNQPQHF; cdr3_nt: TGTGCCAGCAGTTACTTGGACCGCCGTATGATTTATAGCAATCAGCCCCAGCATTTT; v_call: TRBV6-2/TRBV6-3; d_call: -; clone_size: -; j_call: TRBJ1-5
cdr3_aa: CASSQVAGVRDEQFF; cdr3_nt: TGTGCCAGCAGCCAAGTAGCGGGAGTAAGGGATGAGCAGTTCTTC; v_call: TRBV3-1; d_call: TRBD2; clone_size: few; j_call: TRBJ2-1
cdr3_aa: CASSFQGVAYNEQFF; cdr3_nt: TGCGCCAGCAGTTTTCAGGGGGTGGCCTACAATGAGCAGTTCTTC; v_call: TRBV10-1; d_call: TRBD1; clone_size: -; j_call: TRBJ2-1
cdr3_aa: CASSRTEFAETQYF; cdr3_nt: TGTGCCAGCAGCCGGACAGAATTTGCAGAGACCCAGTACTTC; v_call: TRBV28; d_call: -; clone_size: many; j_call: TRBJ2-5
cdr3_aa: CASSAGLAVTYEQYF; cdr3_nt: TGTGCCAGTAGCGCGGGACTAGCGGTAACCTACGAGCAGTACTTC; v_call: TRBV19; d_call: TRBD2; clone_size: -; j_call: TRBJ2-7
cdr3_aa: CSVQDRLSYEQYF; cdr3_nt: TGCAGTGTCCAGGACCGCCTCTCCTACGAGCAGTACTTC; v_call: TRBV20-1; d_call: -; clone_size: -; j_call: TRBJ2-7
cdr3_aa: CASRKTGIPPGANVLTF; cdr3_nt: TGTGCCAGTAGAAAAACAGGGATTCCCCCTGGGGCCAACGTCCTGACTTTC; v_call: TRBV19; d_call: -; clone_size: few; j_call: TRBJ2-6
cdr3_aa: CSPFVGSMNTEASF; cdr3_nt: TGCAGTCCCTTTGTGGGCTCGATGAACACTGAAGCTTCCTTT; v_call: TRBV20-1; d_call: -; clone_size: few; j_call: TRBJ1-1
cdr3_aa: CALHIQGSYEQYF; cdr3_nt: TGTGCCTTACATATACAGGGGTCCTACGAGCAGTACTTC; v_call: TRBV30; d_call: TRBD1; clone_size: many; j_call: TRBJ2-7
cdr3_aa: CASTRQREEGGGEQFF; cdr3_nt: TGCGCCAGCACTCGCCAGCGGGAGGAAGGAGGAGGTGAGCAGTTCTTC; v_call: TRBV5-1; d_call: TRBD2; clone_size: -; j_call: TRBJ2-1
cdr3_aa: CASSLRGVYGYTF; cdr3_nt: TGTGCCAGCAGTTTGAGGGGAGTCTATGGCTACACCTTC; v_call: TRBV28; d_call: -; clone_size: many; j_call: TRBJ1-2
cdr3_aa: CASSPGTPEREQYF; cdr3_nt: TGTGCCAGCAGCCCCGGGACACCTGAGAGAGAGCAGTACTTC; v_call: TRBV2; d_call: -; clone_size: few; j_call: TRBJ2-7
cdr3_aa: CASRTILNTEAFF; cdr3_nt: TGTGCCAGCAGGACAATATTGAACACTGAAGCTTTCTTT; v_call: TRBV11-2; d_call: -; clone_size: many; j_call: TRBJ1-1
cdr3_aa: CASSYGAGGGYTF; cdr3_nt: TGTGCCAGCAGCTACGGTGCCGGTGGCGGCTACACCTTC; v_call: TRBV12-3/TRBV12-4; d_call: -; clone_size: many; j_call: TRBJ1-2
cdr3_aa: CASSFEGTNEKLFF; cdr3_nt: TGTGCCAGCAGCTTCGAAGGGACTAATGAAAAACTGTTTTTT; v_call: TRBV9; d_call: -; clone_size: many; j_call: TRBJ1-4
cdr3_aa: CASSVRYLQGSYVYEQYF; cdr3_nt: TGTGCCAGCAGTGTCAGATACCTACAGGGAAGTTATGTCTACGAGCAGTACTTC; v_call: TRBV27; d_call: -; clone_size: few; j_call: TRBJ2-7
cdr3_aa: CASSLLGGAPPLHF; cdr3_nt: TGTGCCAGCAGCCTCCTAGGTGGGGCTCCACCCCTCCACTTT; v_call: TRBV3-1; d_call: -; clone_size: many; j_call: TRBJ1-6
cdr3_aa: CATFGQPNTEAFF; cdr3_nt: TGTGCCACCTTCGGACAGCCGAACACTGAAGCTTTCTTT; v_call: TRBV10-3; d_call: -; clone_size: many; j_call: TRBJ1-1
cdr3_aa: CASSPGSENTEAFF; cdr3_nt: TGTGCCAGCTCACCTGGGTCAGAGAACACTGAAGCTTTCTTT; v_call: TRBV18; d_call: -; clone_size: -; j_call: TRBJ1-1
cdr3_aa: CASSALSGGPGDQYF; cdr3_nt: TGTGCCAGCAGCGCTCTGAGCGGGGGTCCGGGGGACCAGTACTTC; v_call: TRBV7-2; d_call: TRBD2; clone_size: many; j_call: TRBJ2-5
cdr3_aa: CASSSQVEGRPEAFF; cdr3_nt: TGTGCCAGCAGCTCCCAGGTTGAGGGCCGTCCTGAAGCTTTCTTT; v_call: TRBV7-8; d_call: -; clone_size: many; j_call: TRBJ1-1
cdr3_aa: CASSLIAGTSGYNEQFF; cdr3_nt: TGTGCCAGCAGCTTGATTGCCGGGACTAGCGGCTACAATGAGCAGTTCTTC; v_call: TRBV11-2; d_call: TRBD2; clone_size: few; j_call: TRBJ2-1
cdr3_aa: CASGLAGMVGELFF; cdr3_nt: TGTGCCAGCGGACTAGCGGGAATGGTCGGGGAGCTGTTTTTT; v_call: TRBV5-6; d_call: TRBD2; clone_size: many; j_call: TRBJ2-2
cdr3_aa: CASSPWTELISWAKQETQYF; cdr3_nt: TGTGCCAGCAGCCCTTGGACGGAATTGATTTCGTGGGCGAAGCAAGAGACCCAGTACTTC; v_call: TRBV3-1; d_call: -; clone_size: -; j_call: TRBJ2-5
cdr3_aa: CATGDEPGLAGADTQYF; cdr3_nt: TGTGCCACCGGGGATGAGCCGGGACTAGCGGGAGCAGATACGCAGTATTTT; v_call: TRBV24-1; d_call: TRBD2; clone_size: -; j_call: TRBJ2-3
cdr3_aa: CASTKGGEADGYTF; cdr3_nt: TGTGCCAGCACCAAAGGTGGTGAGGCCGATGGCTACACCTTC; v_call: TRBV28; d_call: -; clone_size: many; j_call: TRBJ1-2